This TCR beta chain is from a study of CD4 T cells in relation to SARS-CoV-2 and coronaviruses. Study-wide background: Convalescent donors were aged about 21 to 72, with median roughly 37 years.

Turning to this clone: Its antigen is unidentified.

Looked up from germline, CDR1 is MGHRA and CDR2 is YSYEKL. The V end was cut by 1 base, the J end by 3 bases, with 19 bases between. CDR3 length: 17 residues. Whole-study findings and limits: Pre-pandemic and post-infection samples never came from the same donor.

The protocol was immunoSEQ multiplex PCR, while the TCRdb copy is restricted to in-frame clones and leaves out a portion. The repertoire has 38,000 or so clones, around four fifths of them found once; the top ten carry around 20%. Sorted naive or memory CD4+ cells met CEF peptides for 9 to 11 days. This receptor was identified in an adult with COVID-19. This rearrangement joins TRBV4-1 to TRBJ2-7, with D possibly being TRBD2 (6 bases). Sequencing was carried out using memory CD4+ T cells from PBMCs, cultured in vitro. CDR3: CASSQGLWDSEHYEQYF. The CDR3 DNA follows: TGCGCCAGCAGCCAAGGTCTATGGGACTCAGAGCACTACGAGCAGTACTTC.